This T cell receptor beta chain was sequenced during a study of shared clonotypes between healthy human individuals. Study in general: Three plates each covered CD4 naive and memory; CD8 naive two, CD8 memory one.

The repertoire was sequenced with immunoSEQ multiplex PCR; TCRdb's copy has only in-frame clones and lacks some. The table has more than 2,000,000 clones, more than 90% seen once. The CDR3 spans 16 residues. Germline CDR1 SNHLY, CDR2 FYNNEI. The V and J ends lost 7 bases and 0 bases, in that order; junction bases with no gene match: 7. This receptor was obtained from a man younger than 35 in good health. Sequenced: naive CD4+ T cells sorted from blood. As to subset: CD45RA+ positively selected. V and J are TRBV2 and TRBJ2-3; 10 positions agree with TRBD2. CDR3 protein: CASNLAGAASTDTQYF. CDR3 DNA sequence: TGTGCCAGCAATCTAGCGGGGGCCGCTAGCACAGATACGCAGTATTTT.